This T cell receptor (beta chain) was observed in a study of blood T cell repertoires in COVID-19. Across the study: Donors in the United States, Italy and Spain gave samples during acute or convalescent COVID-19. In each case, the material was cDNA or gDNA derived from T cells, B-cell-depleted T cells, or PBMCs.

The J segment lost 3 bases and the V segment lost 1 base, leaving 6 bases of the junction unmatched. The CDR3 runs to 16 residues. Germline values: CDR1 SGHNT, CDR2 YENEEA. As processed by the authors: Cell counts per sample came from amplifying reference gene primers. Method: immunoSEQ multiplex PCR; TCRdb's copy keeps in-frame clones and lacks some. V and J calls and clone size are given by that table; D and trimming were obtained from the DNA. The sample records some 170,000 clones, roughly 80% being singletons. Sequencing was done on a sample of peripheral blood. This clonotype was sampled from a man in his sixties or seventies with acute or convalescent COVID-19. The chain employs TRBV11-3 and TRBJ2-1, with 7 nucleotides matching TRBD2. The CDR3, as DNA: TGTGCCAGCAGCTTAGCCGGGTTAGCGGGCTACAATGAGCAGTTCTTC. Protein: CASSLAGLAGYNEQFF.